This TCR beta chain appears in the sequencing data of a study of T cell clonality in common variable immunodeficiency. The length of the CDR3 is 15 residues. Germline V gene data show CDR1 as LNHDA and CDR2 as SQIVND (reference sequence). The V segment lost 4 bases and the J segment 5 bases; nucleotides outside the gene matches: 7. Profiling relied on immunoSEQ multiplex PCR, and the TCRdb table lists in-frame clones only, not all of them. The sample has tens of thousands of clones, none seen only once; the top ten hold around 1.6%. Whole-study results and caveats: Repertoire-complication correlations in CVID were limited by patient heterogeneity. Shared TCRbeta clones were fewer between CVID subjects than controls.

Patients and controls were mostly of Caucasian heritage. This clone occurred many times. Its antigen remains unknown. Sequencing ends 3 residues short of the CDR3 end; the germline J gene provides the rest. The chain combines TRBV19 with TRBJ2-1; TRBD1 agrees at 8 bases. The sequence came from a person between 18 and 75 years old in good health. What was sequenced was peripheral blood mononuclear cells. The CDR3 spells CASSTPRTGNNEQFF. CDR3 bases read: TGTGCCAGTAGTACTCCTCGGACAGGGAACAATGAG.